The 11 T cell receptor beta chains reported below all come from one sample, sequenced in a study of T cell responses to AZD1222 COVID-19 vaccine. TCRdb's copy holds only in-frame clones and misses some; the assay was immunoSEQ multiplex PCR. The repertoire holds 150,000 to 200,000 clones, around 89% seen once, with roughly 6% in the top ten. The sample was peripheral blood, taken on day 0 of AZD1222 vaccination. The receptors shown here come from an adult in good health.

The V and J genes are TRBV6-5 and TRBJ1-3; D remains unclear. The V end lost 0 bases, the J end lost 4 bases, and 13 bases lay between the germline ends. Germline CDR1 MNHEY, CDR2 SVGAGI. CDR3 size: 16 residues. The CDR3 bases are TGTGCCAGCAGTTACTCTAGGGCACTTGTGGGAAACACCATATATTTT. As protein: CASSYSRALVGNTIYF.

The V call is TRBV28, the J call TRBJ2-2, with a possible D match to TRBD1 (6 bases). This CDR3 comprises 17 residues. Germline lookup yields CDR1 MDHEN and CDR2 SYDVKM. V lost 2 bases and J lost 5, with 18 bases in between. In DNA, the CDR3 is TGTGCCAGCAGTTTACGGCGACAGGTGGTAGGGACCGGGGAGCTGTTTTTT. Translation: CASSLRRQVVGTGELFF.

V and J are TRBV4-2 and TRBJ1-2; 7 bases are a match to TRBD1. Looked up from germline, CDR1 is LGHNA and CDR2 is YNFKEQ. The CDR3 sequence is 18 residues long. J was trimmed by 1 base and V by 4 bases; bases with no gene match: 15. The CDR3 protein is CASSPDRQGSRDNYGYTF. CDR3 sequence (DNA): TGTGCCAGCAGCCCAGATCGACAGGGAAGTAGGGATAACTATGGCTACACCTTC.

V gene TRBV3-1 (or the pseudogene TRBV3-2) combines with J gene TRBJ2-7; D ambiguous. V gave up 1 base and J gave up 0 bases, with 7 bases separating them. CDR1 is LGHDT, CDR2 YNNKEL, per germline (reference sequence). The CDR3 is 14 amino acids. The CDR3 reads CASSQVSASYEQYF. CDR3 nucleotide sequence: TGTGCCAGCAGCCAAGTTTCGGCCTCCTACGAGCAGTACTTC.

With respect to this clone: At one boundary the junction diverges from the germline segment, which might be a read error. The V and J genes are TRBV6-4 and TRBJ1-6; no clear D. The CDR3 has 15 amino acids. From germline, CDR1 is MRHNA and CDR2 SNTAGT. In DNA form, the CDR3 reads TGTGCCAGCAGTGACTATTCAAGCTATAATTCGCCCCTCCACTTT. It codes for CASSDYSSYNSPLHF.

Only a few counts were recorded for this clone. This chain uses TRBV20-1 with TRBJ2-1, with a weak D call TRBD2 (6 bases). Trimming stripped 3 bases from V and 3 bases from J, with 15 bases between. CDR1 and CDR2 (germline): DFQATT, SNEGSKA (reference sequence). The CDR3 totals 15 residues. CDR3 protein: CSASLPGVDYNEQFF. CDR3 coding DNA: TGCAGTGCTAGTTTACCGGGAGTGGACTACAATGAGCAGTTCTTC.

The V call is TRBV12-3 or TRBV12-4, the J call TRBJ1-5; TRBD1 might be the D (5 bases). Trimming shortened V by 3 bases and J by 8 bases, and 8 bases separated the two germline ends. The CDR3 length is 12 residues. CDR3 nucleotides: TGTGCCAGCAGTTTCCCGGGGGAGCCCCAGCATTTT. It encodes CASSFPGEPQHF.

This clone appeared a single time. This chain joins TRBV2 and TRBJ2-1; D is uncertain. Looked up from germline, CDR1 is SNHLY and CDR2 is FYNNEI. V was cut by 3 bases and J by 0 bases, with 6 bases left in between. The CDR3 has 14 residues. The CDR3 DNA follows: TGTGCCAGCAGTGACCCGAGCTCCTACAATGAGCAGTTCTTC. Its translation is CASSDPSSYNEQFF.

The chain is built from TRBV6-2 or TRBV6-3 and TRBJ2-7, with D possibly matching TRBD1 (6 bases). The V gene lost 3 bases and the J gene lost 2 bases, with 8 bases spanning the gap. This CDR3 contains 13 residues. Germline CDR1 is MNHEY and CDR2 is SVGEGT. For the CDR3, the DNA is TGTGCCAGCAGTTATCGGACAGCCTACGAGCAGTACTTC. Translated, it gives CASSYRTAYEQYF.

The V gene is TRBV19, the J gene TRBJ1-5, with unresolved D. Looked up from germline, CDR1 is LNHDA and CDR2 is SQIVND (reference sequence). This CDR3 has 15 residues. V was pared by 1 base and J by 0 bases, with 7 bases between. This CDR3 reads CASSIVVDSNQPQHF. The DNA for the CDR3 is TGTGCCAGTAGTATAGTAGTAGATAGCAATCAGCCCCAGCATTTT. The entire variable domain, with the rest obtained from reference TRBV19 and TRBJ1-5, is as follows: DGGITQSPKYLFRKEGQNVTLSCEQNLNHDAMYWYRQDPGQGLRLIYYSQIVNDFQKGDIAEGYSVSREKKESFPLTVTSAQKNPTAFYLCASSIVVDSNQPQHFGDGTRLSIL.

A word on this clone: The DNA is omitted, as the CDR3 cannot be located on it reliably, and the CDR3 follows TCRdb's listing. The rearrangement uses TRBV9 and TRBJ1-3. In germline, CDR1 is SGDLS, CDR2 YYNGEE. The CDR3 is 18 residues long, counting both termini. CDR3 loop: CASSVATSVPRSGNTIYF.